Given below is one T cell receptor beta chain in context. The data were obtained in a study of blood T cell repertoires in COVID-19. Only in-frame clones appear in the TCRdb table, and some are missing; sequencing was by immunoSEQ multiplex PCR. The sample holds fewer than 200,000 clones, around 87% seen once. V lost 2 bases and J lost 0, with 8 bases in between. CDR1 and CDR2 (germline): MNHEY, SVGAGI. This CDR3 has 16 amino acids. The receptor's source is a man between 40 and 49 years old with active or convalescent COVID-19. Specimen: peripheral blood. The chain is built from TRBV6-5 and TRBJ1-6; a weak D match, TRBD1 (5 bases). The CDR3 reads CASSYRDFSYNSPLHF. CDR3 nucleotide sequence: TGTGCCAGCAGTTACCGGGACTTCTCCTATAATTCACCCCTCCACTTT.